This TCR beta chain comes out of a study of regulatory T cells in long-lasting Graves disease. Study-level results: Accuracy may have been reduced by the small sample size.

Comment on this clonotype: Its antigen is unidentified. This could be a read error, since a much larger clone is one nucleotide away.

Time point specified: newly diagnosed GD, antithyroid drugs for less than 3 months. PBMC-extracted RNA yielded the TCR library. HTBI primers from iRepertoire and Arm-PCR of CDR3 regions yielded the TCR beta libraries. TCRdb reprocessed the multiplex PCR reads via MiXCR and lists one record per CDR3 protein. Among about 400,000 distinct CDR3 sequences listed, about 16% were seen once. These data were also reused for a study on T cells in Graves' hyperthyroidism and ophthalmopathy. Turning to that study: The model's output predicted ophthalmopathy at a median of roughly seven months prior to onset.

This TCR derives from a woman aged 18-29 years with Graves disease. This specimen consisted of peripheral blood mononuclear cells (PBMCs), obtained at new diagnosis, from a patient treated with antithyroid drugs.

The CDR3 DNA reads as TGTGTCAGCAGCTTAGAGTTAGGGACAGCTCAAGAGACCCAGTACTTC. Its translation is CVSSLELGTAQETQYF. The chain combines TRBV7-8 with TRBJ2-5, with 7 positions matching TRBD1. The CDR3 loop spans 16 amino acids. CDR1 is SGHVS and CDR2 is FQNEAQ in the germline V gene.